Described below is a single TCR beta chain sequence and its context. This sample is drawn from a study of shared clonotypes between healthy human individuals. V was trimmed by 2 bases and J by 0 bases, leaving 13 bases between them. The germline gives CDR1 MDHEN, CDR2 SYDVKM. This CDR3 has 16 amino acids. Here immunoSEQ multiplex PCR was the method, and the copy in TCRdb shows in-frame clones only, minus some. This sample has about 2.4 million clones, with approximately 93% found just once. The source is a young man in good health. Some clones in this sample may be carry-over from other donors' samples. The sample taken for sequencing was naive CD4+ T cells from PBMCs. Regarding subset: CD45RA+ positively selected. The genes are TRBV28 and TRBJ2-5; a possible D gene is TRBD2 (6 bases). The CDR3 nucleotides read TGTGCCAGCAGTTTAATCGGTGGGGGGTACCAAGAGACCCAGTACTTC. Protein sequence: CASSLIGGGYQETQYF.